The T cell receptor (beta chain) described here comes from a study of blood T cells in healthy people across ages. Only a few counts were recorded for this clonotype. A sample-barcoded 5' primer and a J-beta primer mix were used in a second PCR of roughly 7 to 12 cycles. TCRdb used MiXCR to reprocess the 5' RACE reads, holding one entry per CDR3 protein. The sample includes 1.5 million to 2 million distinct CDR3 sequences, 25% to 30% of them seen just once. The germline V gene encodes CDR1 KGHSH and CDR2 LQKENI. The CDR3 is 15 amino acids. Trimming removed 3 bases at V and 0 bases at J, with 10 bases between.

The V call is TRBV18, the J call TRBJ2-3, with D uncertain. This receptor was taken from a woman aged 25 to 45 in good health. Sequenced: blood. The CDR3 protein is CASSPGATSTDTQYF. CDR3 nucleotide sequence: TGTGCCAGCTCACCCGGTGCTACGAGCACAGATACGCAGTATTTT.